The 9 T cell receptor beta chains listed next were all sequenced from one sample in a study of T-cell reconstitution after alpha-beta-depleted transplantation in children. Unique molecular identifiers were built into the TCRbeta library. From the PCR reads, TCRdb called clonotypes with MiXCR, one entry per CDR3 protein. Of about 310,000 distinct CDR3 sequences in the sample, 23% were seen once. The material was PBMCs, mostly from graft donor cells, obtained 180 days after TCRalphabeta/CD19-depleted stem cell transplant. The receptors stem from a male patient between 10 and 17 years old who had a stem cell transplant for acute lymphoblastic leukemia, so the T cells may come from the graft donor.

The genes are TRBV5-6 and TRBJ2-1; 11 bases map to TRBD2. This CDR3 is built from 17 residues. With 2 bases clipped from V and 11 bases from J, the junction kept 15 bases outside the gene matches. From germline, CDR1 is SGHDT and CDR2 YYEEEE. The CDR3 region has the DNA TGTGCCAGCAGCTTTTCTCCCCATCGCGGACTAGCGGGTAAGCAGTTCTTC. It translates to CASSFSPHRGLAGKQFF.

The chain recombines TRBV7-9 with TRBJ2-1, with D perhaps TRBD2 (5 bases). The V gene lost 1 base and the J gene lost 11 bases, with 9 bases spanning the gap. The CDR3 contains 12 residues. Germline CDR1 is SEHNR and CDR2 is FQNEAQ (reference sequence). In nucleotides, the CDR3 is TGTGCCAGCAGCTTAGAAGAGCGGAAGCAGTTCTTC. Its protein is CASSLEERKQFF.

This clonotype was picked up a small number of times. The CDR3 loop reads CASSSGYELEQFF. CDR3 coding DNA: TGTGCCAGCAGCTCCGGGTATGAACTGGAGCAGTTCTTC. The chain is built from TRBV7-8 and TRBJ2-1, with unresolved D. The germline gives CDR1 SGHVS, CDR2 FQNEAQ. This CDR3 is built from 13 residues. V lost 4 bases and J 10 bases, leaving 14 bases between the germline ends. The full variable domain, with the rest looked up from reference TRBV7-8 and TRBJ2-1, is GAGVSQSPRYKVAKRGQDVALRCDPISGHVSLFWYQQALGQGPEFLTYFQNEAQLDKSGLPSDRFFAERPEGSVSTLKIQRTQQEDSAVYLCASSSGYELEQFFGPGTRLTVL.

The chain has TRBV18 and TRBJ2-1; 7 bases align to TRBD2. The CDR3 spans 15 residues. V dropped 8 bases and J dropped 3; count of bases not matched to a gene: 10. The germline gives CDR1 KGHSH, CDR2 LQKENI. CDR3 sequence reads: CASTVGGGNYNEQFF. The CDR3 nucleotides read TGTGCCAGCACTGTGGGGGGAGGGAACTACAATGAGCAGTTCTTC.

This clonotype occurred a few times. This sequence joins TRBV29-1 and TRBJ2-7, with D tentatively TRBD2 (5 bases). This CDR3 contains 13 residues. Trimming removed 4 bases at V and 5 bases at J, with 15 bases between. CDR1 is SQVTM and CDR2 is ANQGSEA in the germline V gene. CDR3 nucleotides: TGCAGCGTTGTAGGAGTGGTGGGAGACGAGCAGTACTTC. Protein product: CSVVGVVGDEQYF.

There are a few counts of this clonotype. V gene TRBV5-4 combines with J gene TRBJ2-7; a weak D match, TRBD1 (5 bases). This CDR3 has 14 amino acids. The germline gives CDR1 SGHNT, CDR2 YYREEE (reference sequence). V lost 4 bases and J 0 bases, leaving 11 bases between the germline ends. The CDR3 DNA is TGTGCCAGCAGCAGAAGGGGAAGCTCCTACGAGCAGTACTTC. Translated, it gives CASSRRGSSYEQYF.

CDR3 in DNA: TGCGCCAGCAGCCAAGCCATCGGACAGGGGGCATGGACTAGCGGGAGAACGCACGAGCAGTACTTC. Translated: CASSQAIGQGAWTSGRTHEQYF. This rearrangement joins TRBV4-1 to TRBJ2-7; 13 bases fit TRBD2. The CDR3 is 22 amino acids. Trimming cost V 1 base and J 5 bases; bases outside gene matches: 23. The germline CDR1 and CDR2 sequences are MGHRA and YSYEKL.

The gene calls are TRBV7-3 and TRBJ2-3, with D unresolved. The ends were cut back, 6 bases at V and 4 bases at J, with 20 bases in the middle. The CDR3 loop spans 16 amino acids. Germline lookup yields CDR1 SGHTA and CDR2 FQGTGA. The CDR3 nucleotides are TGTGCCAGCAGTCAGGACCACCCCAGTGGGGCAGATACGCAGTATTTT. Amino acid sequence: CASSQDHPSGADTQYF.

There are a few counts of this clonotype. The chain combines TRBV4-3 with TRBJ2-3, with D possibly called TRBD1 or TRBD2 (5 bases each). Germline lookup yields CDR1 LGHNA and CDR2 YSLEER. The CDR3 contains 13 residues. With 0 bases removed from V and 5 bases from J, the gap between germline ends came to 6 bases. DNA of the CDR3: TGCGCCAGCAGCCAAGATGGGGGAGATACGCAGTATTTT. This gives the protein CASSQDGGDTQYF.